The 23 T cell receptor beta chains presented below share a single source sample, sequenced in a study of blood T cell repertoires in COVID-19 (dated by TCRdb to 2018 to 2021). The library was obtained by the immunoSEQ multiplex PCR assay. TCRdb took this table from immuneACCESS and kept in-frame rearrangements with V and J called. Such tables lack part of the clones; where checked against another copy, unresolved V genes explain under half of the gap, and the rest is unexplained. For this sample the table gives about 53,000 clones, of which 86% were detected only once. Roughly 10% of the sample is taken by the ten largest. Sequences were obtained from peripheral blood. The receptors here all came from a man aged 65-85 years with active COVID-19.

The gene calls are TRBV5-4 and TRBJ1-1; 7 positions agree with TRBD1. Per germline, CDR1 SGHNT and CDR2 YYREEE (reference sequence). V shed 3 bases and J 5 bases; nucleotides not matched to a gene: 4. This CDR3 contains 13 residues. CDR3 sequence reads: CASSSTTGTEAFF. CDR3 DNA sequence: TGTGCCAGCAGCTCAACGACAGGGACTGAAGCTTTCTTT.

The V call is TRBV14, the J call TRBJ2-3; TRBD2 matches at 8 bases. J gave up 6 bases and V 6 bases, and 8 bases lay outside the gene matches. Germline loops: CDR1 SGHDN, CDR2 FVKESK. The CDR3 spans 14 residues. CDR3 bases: TGTGCCAGCAGACTACTAGCGGAAGGGGATACGCAGTATTTT. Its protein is CASRLLAEGDTQYF.

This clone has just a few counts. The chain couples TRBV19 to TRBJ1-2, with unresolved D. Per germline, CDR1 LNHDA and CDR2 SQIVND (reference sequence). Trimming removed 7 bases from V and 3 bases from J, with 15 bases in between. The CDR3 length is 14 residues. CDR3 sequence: CASTRGGSYYGYTF. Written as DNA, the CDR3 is TGTGCCAGTACCCGTGGAGGGAGCTACTATGGCTACACCTTC.

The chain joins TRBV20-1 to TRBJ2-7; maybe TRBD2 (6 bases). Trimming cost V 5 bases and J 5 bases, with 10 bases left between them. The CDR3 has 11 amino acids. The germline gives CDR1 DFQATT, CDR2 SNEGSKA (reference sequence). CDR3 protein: CSARGTDEQYF. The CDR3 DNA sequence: TGCAGTGCTCGCGGGACTGACGAGCAGTACTTC.

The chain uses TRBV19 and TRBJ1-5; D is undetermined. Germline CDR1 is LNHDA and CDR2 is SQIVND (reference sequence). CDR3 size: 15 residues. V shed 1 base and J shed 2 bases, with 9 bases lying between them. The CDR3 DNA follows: TGTGCCAGTAGTATAGCCCTGTATGGCAATCAGCCCCAGCATTTT. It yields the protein CASSIALYGNQPQHF.

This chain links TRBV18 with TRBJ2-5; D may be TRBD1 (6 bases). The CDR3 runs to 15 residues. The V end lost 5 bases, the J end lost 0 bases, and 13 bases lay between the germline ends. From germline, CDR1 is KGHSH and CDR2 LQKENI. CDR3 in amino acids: CASSTNTGNQETQYF. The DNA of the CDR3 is TGTGCCAGCTCAACTAATACAGGGAACCAAGAGACCCAGTACTTC.

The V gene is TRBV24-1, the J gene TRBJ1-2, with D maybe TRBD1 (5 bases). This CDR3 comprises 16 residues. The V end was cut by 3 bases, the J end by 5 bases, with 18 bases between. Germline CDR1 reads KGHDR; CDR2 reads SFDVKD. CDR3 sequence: CATSDPNPGRGYGYTF. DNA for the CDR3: TGTGCCACCAGTGATCCAAACCCGGGGCGGGGGTATGGCTACACCTTC.

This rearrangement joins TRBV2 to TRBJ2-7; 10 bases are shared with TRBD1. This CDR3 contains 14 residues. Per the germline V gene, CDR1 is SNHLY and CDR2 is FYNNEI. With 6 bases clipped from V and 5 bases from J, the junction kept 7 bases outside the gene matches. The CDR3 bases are TGTGCCAGCAGCCGGACAGGGGGAAGAGACGAGCAGTACTTC. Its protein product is CASSRTGGRDEQYF.

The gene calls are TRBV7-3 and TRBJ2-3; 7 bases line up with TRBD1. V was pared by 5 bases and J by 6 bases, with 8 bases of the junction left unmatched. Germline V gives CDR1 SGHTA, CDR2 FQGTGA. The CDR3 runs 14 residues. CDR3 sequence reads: CASSPGVGGDTQYF. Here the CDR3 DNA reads TGTGCCAGCAGCCCTGGCGTAGGGGGCGATACGCAGTATTTT.

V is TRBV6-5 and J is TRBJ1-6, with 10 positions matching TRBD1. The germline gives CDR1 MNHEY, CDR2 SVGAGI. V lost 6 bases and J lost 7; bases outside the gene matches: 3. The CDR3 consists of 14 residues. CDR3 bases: TGTGCCAGCAGAGGGACAGGGGAAAATTCACCCCTCCACTTT. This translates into CASRGTGENSPLHF.

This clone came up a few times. The CDR3 DNA follows: TGTGCCAGCAGCTTGGAAGCGGGGGATAACAATGAGCAGTTCTTC. It yields the protein CASSLEAGDNNEQFF. The V call is TRBV11-3, the J call TRBJ2-1; 8 nucleotides align to TRBD2. Per the germline V gene, CDR1 is SGHNT and CDR2 is YENEEA. The junction had 6 bases not matched to a gene; V was cut back by 3 bases and J by 5 bases. This CDR3 contains 15 residues.

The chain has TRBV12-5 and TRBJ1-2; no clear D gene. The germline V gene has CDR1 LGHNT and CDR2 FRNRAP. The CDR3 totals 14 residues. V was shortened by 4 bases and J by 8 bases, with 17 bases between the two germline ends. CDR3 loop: CASGSAGPRSGYTF. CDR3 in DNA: TGTGCTAGTGGTTCCGCGGGCCCCCGGTCGGGCTACACCTTC.

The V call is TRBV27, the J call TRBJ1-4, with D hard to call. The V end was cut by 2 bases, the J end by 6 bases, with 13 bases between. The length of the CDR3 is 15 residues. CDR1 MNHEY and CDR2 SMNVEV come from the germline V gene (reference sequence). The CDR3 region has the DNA TGTGCCAGCAGTTTAGTACAGTCCAGACATGAAAAACTGTTTTTT. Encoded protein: CASSLVQSRHEKLFF.

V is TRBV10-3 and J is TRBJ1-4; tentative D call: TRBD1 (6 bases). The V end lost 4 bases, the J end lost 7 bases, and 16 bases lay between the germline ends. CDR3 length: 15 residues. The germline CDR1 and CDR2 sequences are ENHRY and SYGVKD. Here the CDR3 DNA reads TGTGCCATCAGTGGGGCCACAGGGAAGAGTGAAAAACTGTTTTTT. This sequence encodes CAISGATGKSEKLFF.

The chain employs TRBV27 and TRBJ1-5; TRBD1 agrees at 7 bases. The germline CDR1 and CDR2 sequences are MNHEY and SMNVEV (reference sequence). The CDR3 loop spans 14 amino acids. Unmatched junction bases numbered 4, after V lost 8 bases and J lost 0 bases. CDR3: CASGQGGSNQPQHF. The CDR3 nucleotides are TGTGCCAGCGGCCAGGGGGGTAGCAATCAGCCCCAGCATTTT.

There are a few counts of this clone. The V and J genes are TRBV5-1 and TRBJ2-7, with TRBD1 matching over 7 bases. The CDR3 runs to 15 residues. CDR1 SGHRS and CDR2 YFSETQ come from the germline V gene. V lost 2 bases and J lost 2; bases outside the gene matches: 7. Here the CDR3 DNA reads TGCGCCAGCAGCTTCCAGGGGGAAGAAACCTACGAGCAGTACTTC. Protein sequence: CASSFQGEETYEQYF.

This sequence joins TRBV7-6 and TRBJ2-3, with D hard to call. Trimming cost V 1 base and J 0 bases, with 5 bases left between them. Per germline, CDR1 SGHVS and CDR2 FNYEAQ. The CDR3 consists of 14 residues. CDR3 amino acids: CASSLELSTDTQYF. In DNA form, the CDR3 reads TGTGCCAGCAGCTTAGAACTCAGCACAGATACGCAGTATTTT. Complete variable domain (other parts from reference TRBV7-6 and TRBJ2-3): GAGVSQSPRYKVTKRGQDVALRCDPISGHVSLYWYRQALGQGPEFLTYFNYEAQQDKSGLPNDRFSAERPEGSISTLTIQRTEQRDSAMYRCASSLELSTDTQYFGPGTRLTVL.

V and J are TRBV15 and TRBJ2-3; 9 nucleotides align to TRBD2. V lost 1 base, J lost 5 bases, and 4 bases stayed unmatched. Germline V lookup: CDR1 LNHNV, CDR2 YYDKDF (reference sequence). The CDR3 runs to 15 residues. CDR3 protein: CATSRGPSGEDTQYF. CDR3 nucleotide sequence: TGTGCCACCAGCAGAGGGCCTAGCGGGGAAGATACGCAGTATTTT.

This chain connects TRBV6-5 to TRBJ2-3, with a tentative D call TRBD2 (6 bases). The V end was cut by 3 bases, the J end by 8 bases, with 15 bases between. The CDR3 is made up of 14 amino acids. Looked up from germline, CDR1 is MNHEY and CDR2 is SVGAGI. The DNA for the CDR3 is TGTGCCAGCAGTTATCGCGGGGAGATAGGTACGCAGTATTTT. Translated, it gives CASSYRGEIGTQYF.

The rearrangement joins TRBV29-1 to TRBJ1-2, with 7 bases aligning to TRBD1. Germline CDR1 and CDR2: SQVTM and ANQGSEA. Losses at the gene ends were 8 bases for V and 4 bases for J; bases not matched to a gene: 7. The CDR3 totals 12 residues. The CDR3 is CSIKQGSYGYTF. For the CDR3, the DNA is TGCAGCATAAAACAGGGGTCCTATGGCTACACCTTC.

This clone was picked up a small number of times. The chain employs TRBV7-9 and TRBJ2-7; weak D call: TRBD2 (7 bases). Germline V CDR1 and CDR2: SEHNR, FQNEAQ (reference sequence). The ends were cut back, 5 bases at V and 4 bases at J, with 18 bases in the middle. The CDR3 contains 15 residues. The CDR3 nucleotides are TGTGCCAGCAGCGCTCCGGGGGGCGGATTATACGAGCAGTACTTC. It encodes CASSAPGGGLYEQYF.

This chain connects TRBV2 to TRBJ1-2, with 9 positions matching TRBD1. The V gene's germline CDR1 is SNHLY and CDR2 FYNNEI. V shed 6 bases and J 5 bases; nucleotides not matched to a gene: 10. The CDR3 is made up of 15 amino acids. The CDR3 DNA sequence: TGTGCCAGCAGATTGGGACAGGGACTATCGTATGGCTACACCTTC. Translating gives CASRLGQGLSYGYTF.

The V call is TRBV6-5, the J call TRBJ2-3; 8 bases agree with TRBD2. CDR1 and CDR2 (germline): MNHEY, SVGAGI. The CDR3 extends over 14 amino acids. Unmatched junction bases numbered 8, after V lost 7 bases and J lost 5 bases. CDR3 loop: CASTPGGGLDTQYF. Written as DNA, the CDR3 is TGTGCCAGCACTCCGGGGGGGGGATTAGATACGCAGTATTTT.